The 15 T cell receptor beta chains listed next were all sequenced from one sample in a study of T cells in localized non-small cell lung cancer. This table comes from immunoSEQ multiplex PCR, and its TCRdb copy is limited to in-frame clones, with some not included. In the table there are 40,000 to 65,000 clones, around 87% of which are singletons. The starting material was PBMCs, obtained before any cancer treatment. These receptors all come from a female donor with stage II lung adenocarcinoma.

The rearrangement uses TRBV2 and TRBJ2-7; 7 nucleotides agree with TRBD1. The CDR3 sequence is 15 residues long. With 5 bases clipped from V and 5 bases from J, the junction kept 12 bases outside the gene matches. Germline V gene sequence: CDR1 SNHLY, CDR2 FYNNEI. The CDR3: CASSFLTGDVDEQYF. The DNA of the CDR3 is TGTGCCAGCAGTTTCCTTACAGGGGATGTGGACGAGCAGTACTTC.

The chain uses TRBV6-5 and TRBJ1-1; D is unresolved. Germline lookup yields CDR1 MNHEY and CDR2 SVGAGI. This CDR3 region has 13 residues. Trimming stripped 0 bases from V and 5 bases from J, with 7 bases between. CDR3 bases: TGTGCCAGCAGTTACTCCCCAGAAACTGAAGCTTTCTTT. It is translated as CASSYSPETEAFF.

The chain is built from TRBV14 and TRBJ2-3; TRBD1 matches at 8 bases. Trimming at V came to 3 bases and at J to 1 base, leaving 0 bases not matched to a gene. This CDR3 region has 14 residues. The germline V gene has CDR1 SGHDN and CDR2 FVKESK. In DNA, the CDR3 is TGTGCCAGCAGCCAGGGACAGGGCACAGATACGCAGTATTTT. Translating it yields CASSQGQGTDTQYF.

The rearrangement uses TRBV29-1 and TRBJ1-2; D is undetermined. Germline lookup yields CDR1 SQVTM and CDR2 ANQGSEA. Trimming left V 6 bases short and J 3 bases short, with 8 bases between. CDR3 length: 11 amino acids. The CDR3 sequence: CSVQDDYGYTF. In DNA form, the CDR3 reads TGCAGCGTCCAGGACGACTATGGCTACACCTTC. Together with reference TRBV29-1 and TRBJ1-2, the CDR3 gives the full variable domain: SAVISQKPSRDICQRGTSLTIQCQVDSQVTMMFWYRQQPGQSLTLIATANQGSEATYESGFVIDKFPISRPNLTFSTLTVSNMSPEDSSIYLCSVQDDYGYTFGSGTRLTVV.

This chain uses TRBV10-3 with TRBJ2-3; 11 bases map to TRBD2. J was trimmed by 5 bases and V by 4 bases; bases with no gene match: 2. The CDR3 covers 14 residues. Germline values: CDR1 ENHRY, CDR2 SYGVKD. The CDR3 spells CAISAGTSGDTQYF. The CDR3 nucleotides read TGTGCCATCAGTGCCGGGACTAGCGGAGATACGCAGTATTTT.

The chain is built from TRBV6-1 and TRBJ2-2; D perhaps matches TRBD1 (6 bases). Germline lookup yields CDR1 MNHNS and CDR2 SASEGT. CDR3 length: 16 residues. V lost 2 bases to trimming and J lost 6 bases, with 16 bases between them. The CDR3 protein is CASSERGRGMSGELFF. CDR3 bases: TGTGCCAGCAGTGAACGCGGCAGGGGAATGTCCGGGGAGCTGTTTTTT.

This chain connects TRBV6-4 to TRBJ2-3; 7 bases line up with TRBD2. Trimming removed 2 bases from V and 1 base from J; junction bases left unmatched: 0. Germline V gives CDR1 MRHNA, CDR2 SNTAGT. This CDR3 spans 14 amino acids. CDR3 in amino acids: CASSDGGGTDTQYF. CDR3 nucleotides: TGTGCCAGCAGTGACGGGGGGGGCACAGATACGCAGTATTTT.

This chain uses TRBV5-4 with TRBJ2-7, with D uncertain. Germline values: CDR1 SGHNT, CDR2 YYREEE (reference sequence). The CDR3 loop spans 13 amino acids. The V end lost 0 bases, the J end lost 5 bases, and 9 bases lay between the germline ends. CDR3: CASSLDQNHEQYF. CDR3 bases: TGTGCCAGCAGCTTGGACCAAAACCACGAGCAGTACTTC.

V is TRBV2 and J is TRBJ2-2; 9 bases align to TRBD2. The germline CDR1 and CDR2 sequences are SNHLY and FYNNEI. The CDR3 has 15 residues. V was pared by 11 bases and J by 4 bases, with 11 bases of the junction left unmatched. CDR3 region: CAHRDDSGGTGELFF. The CDR3 nucleotides are TGTGCCCACAGAGACGATAGCGGGGGCACCGGGGAGCTGTTTTTT.

The chain recombines TRBV18 with TRBJ1-4, with TRBD1 matching 10 bases. V lost 6 bases, J lost 7 bases, and 5 bases stayed unmatched. Germline CDR1 and CDR2: KGHSH and LQKENI. The CDR3 covers 14 residues. The CDR3 region has the DNA TGTGCCAGCTCCCTGGGACAGGGGAGTGAAAAACTGTTTTTT. This codes for CASSLGQGSEKLFF.

The V call is TRBV10-1, the J call TRBJ2-3; 13 nucleotides match TRBD2. Per the germline V gene, CDR1 is WNHNN and CDR2 is SYGVQD (reference sequence). The ends lost 0 bases at V and 11 bases at J; junction bases unmatched: 5. The CDR3 has 15 amino acids. The CDR3 nucleotides read TGCGCCAGCAGTGAGTCGGGGACTAGCGGGGCCAAGCAGTATTTT. It encodes CASSESGTSGAKQYF.

The rearrangement uses TRBV14 and TRBJ1-6; D is uncertain. The germline gives CDR1 SGHDN, CDR2 FVKESK. CDR3 length: 14 residues. V lost 0 bases to trimming and J lost 14 bases, with 14 bases between them. The CDR3 loop is CASSQEATVGTLHF. Written as DNA, the CDR3 is TGTGCCAGCAGCCAAGAGGCAACCGTAGGGACCCTCCACTTT.

The chain carries TRBV7-8 and TRBJ1-1; tentatively, D is TRBD1 (5 bases). Germline-derived CDR1 and CDR2 are SGHVS and FQNEAQ. The CDR3 runs to 15 residues. Trimming took off 3 bases at V and 1 base at J, with 12 bases between the two ends. The CDR3 bases are TGTGCCAGCAGCTTTGCCGGGAGGGGGAACACTGAAGCTTTCTTT. This translates into CASSFAGRGNTEAFF.

The V and J genes are TRBV9 and TRBJ1-1; D possibly corresponds to TRBD1 (5 bases). CDR3 length equals 13 residues. CDR1 and CDR2 from the germline V gene are SGDLS and YYNGEE. Trimming took 6 bases from V and 2 from J, leaving 11 bases between them. The DNA of the CDR3 is TGTGCCAGCAAGAGGACACCAAACACTGAAGCTTTCTTT. Protein product: CASKRTPNTEAFF.

J is TRBJ1-3 and V is TRBV6-1, with D possibly being TRBD1 (5 bases). CDR1 MNHNS and CDR2 SASEGT come from the germline V gene. The CDR3 totals 15 residues. V was clipped by 4 bases and J by 3 bases, with 13 bases between them. The CDR3 sequence: CASSVSAGGGNTIYF. For the CDR3, the DNA is TGTGCCAGCAGTGTATCGGCCGGGGGTGGAAACACCATATATTTT.